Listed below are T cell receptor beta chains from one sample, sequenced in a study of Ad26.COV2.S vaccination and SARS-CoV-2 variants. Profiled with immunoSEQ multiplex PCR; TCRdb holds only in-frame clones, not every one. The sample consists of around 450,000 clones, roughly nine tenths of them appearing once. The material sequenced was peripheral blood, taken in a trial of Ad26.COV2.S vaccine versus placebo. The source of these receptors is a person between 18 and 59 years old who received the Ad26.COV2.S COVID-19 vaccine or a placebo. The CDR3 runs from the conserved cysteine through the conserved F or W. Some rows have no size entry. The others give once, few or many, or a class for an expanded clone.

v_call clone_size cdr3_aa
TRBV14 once CASSQDWATSGSGYNEQFF
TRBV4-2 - CASSLAYSYNEQFF
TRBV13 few CASNFGGGGNTIYF
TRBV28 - CASSFSVAQYF
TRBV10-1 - CATDGLAGVGNEQYF
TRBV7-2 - CASSQTQESNTIYF
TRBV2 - CASSSQGATYNEQFF
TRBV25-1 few CASSGPGLAATYEQYF
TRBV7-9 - CASSRSTSGSTDTQYF
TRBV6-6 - CASSYLELYSYEQYF
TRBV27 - CASSYGPEPGYEQYF
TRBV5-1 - CATGRVNTEAFF
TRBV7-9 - CASSVSKETQYF
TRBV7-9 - CASSARGQGATNEKLFF
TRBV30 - CAWSSPGGANYGYTF
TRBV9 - CASRRLSGRAHNEQFF
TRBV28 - CASSPTGTARSSGNTIYF
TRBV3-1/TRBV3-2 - CASSLAVNEQFF
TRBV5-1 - CASSPHGYTF
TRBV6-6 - CASSFDRPSF
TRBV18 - CASSPNRGRDQPQHF
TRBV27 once CASSLSTGGGYEQYF
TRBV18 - CASSPWTQVGNTIYF
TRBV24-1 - CATSDLGQDRQETQYF
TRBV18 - CASSPQVSSYNEQFF
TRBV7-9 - CASSRGEGLGRGYTF
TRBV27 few CASRPRGASSYGYTF
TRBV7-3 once CASSLTGLGGYTF
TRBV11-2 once CASSLIRSGRGTGELFF
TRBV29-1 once CSVVGQAANYGYTF
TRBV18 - CASSPSSESPLHF
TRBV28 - CASSLQGAGEQYF
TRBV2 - CASSEDRGPHEQYF
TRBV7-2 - CASGVAGTSYEQYF
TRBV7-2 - CASSLATGQYYGYTF
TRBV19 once CASSIVVRGATEAFF
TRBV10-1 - CASSPGGSQPQHF
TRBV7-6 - CASTGQGRSGELFF